Detailed here is one T cell receptor beta chain. This record belongs to a study of blood T cell repertoires in COVID-19. About the research overall: Spain, Italy and the United States supplied samples that represented acute and convalescent COVID-19.

Trimming removed 3 bases from V and 2 bases from J; junction bases left unmatched: 2. CDR1 is LGHDT, CDR2 YNNKEL, per germline (reference sequence). The CDR3 extends over 15 amino acids. Original analysis: Amplification of reference gene primers provided the estimated nucleated cell counts. Assay used: immunoSEQ multiplex PCR; TCRdb lists only in-frame clones, some missing. V, J and clone size derive from that table, while D and trimming were established from the DNA sequence. The table has roughly 240,000 clones, 80% to 90% seen once. The J gene is TRBJ1-5, the V gene TRBV3-1 (or the pseudogene TRBV3-2); 9 nucleotides agree with TRBD1. The TCR sequence derives from a woman in her seventies with acute or convalescent COVID-19. The specimen sequenced was peripheral blood. This CDR3 reads CASSHTGGGNQPQHF. CDR3 sequence (DNA): TGTGCCAGCAGCCATACAGGGGGCGGCAATCAGCCCCAGCATTTT.